These 25 T cell receptor beta chains were sequenced from one sample in a study of shared clonotypes between healthy human individuals (TCRdb year 2020). Receptor amplification or capture employed the immunoSEQ multiplex PCR assay. The table was pulled from immuneACCESS by TCRdb, which kept in-frame rearrangements only. Such tables lose some clones; where checked, under half of the loss comes from unresolved V genes, and the rest has no known cause. This sample gives 2 million to 3 million clones in total; 93% of them show up just once. The ten largest clonotypes hold 0.36% of the sample. Sequencing used naive CD4+ T cells from PBMCs. The cell subset or site label here, explained by the study, means: CD45RA+ positively selected. These receptors all stem from a man aged 18 to 29 in good health. Some clones in this sample may be carry-over from other donors' samples.

The chain combines TRBV28 with TRBJ2-4; 12 bases agree with TRBD1. Germline CDR1 reads MDHEN; CDR2 reads SYDVKM. V trimming: 6 bases; J trimming: 6 bases; junction bases outside the gene matches: 3. The CDR3 extends over 14 amino acids. The CDR3 here is CASRGQGAGNIQYF. CDR3 coding DNA: TGTGCCAGCAGGGGACAGGGGGCGGGAAACATTCAGTACTTC.

This rearrangement joins TRBV11-2 to TRBJ2-1; D is undetermined. Germline CDR1 and CDR2: SGHAT and FQNNGV. The CDR3 runs 14 residues. Between the trimmed V and J ends, which lost 3 bases and 0 bases, there was a span of 6 bases. DNA of the CDR3: TGTGCCAGCAGCTTTCGGAGCTCCTACAATGAGCAGTTCTTC. Protein: CASSFRSSYNEQFF.

The rearrangement uses TRBV18 and TRBJ1-1, with a weak D call TRBD1 (6 bases). The V end was cut by 6 bases, the J end by 11 bases, with 19 bases between. The CDR3 spans 13 residues. Germline CDR1 reads KGHSH; CDR2 reads LQKENI. The DNA of the CDR3 is TGTGCCAGCTCCCTTCGGGGGCGCGATATGGCTTTCTTT. This encodes CASSLRGRDMAFF.

This clone was found once. This rearrangement joins TRBV11-2 to TRBJ2-1, with D uncertain. CDR3 length: 11 residues. Germline V gene data show CDR1 as SGHAT and CDR2 as FQNNGV. V was trimmed by 6 bases and J by 10 bases, leaving 10 bases between them. CDR3 coding DNA: TGTGCCAGCAGGCTGACGTGGGAGCAGTTCTTC. It translates to CASRLTWEQFF.

This chain links TRBV6-1 with TRBJ2-7; the D gene is possibly TRBD1 (6 bases). V gave up 4 bases and J gave up 4 bases, with 11 bases separating them. Germline V gene data show CDR1 as MNHNS and CDR2 as SASEGT. This CDR3 has 13 residues. The CDR3 region is CASSGVGAYEQYF. DNA for the CDR3: TGTGCCAGCAGTGGGGTGGGGGCATACGAGCAGTACTTC.

A single count supports this clone. The chain is built from TRBV12-2 and TRBJ2-7; TRBD2 is the table's D call, not checked against the DNA. TRBV12-2 is a known pseudogene. The CDR3 sequence is 15 residues long. As DNA, the CDR3 is TGTGCAAGTCGCTTAGCGGGACGGAGGGTCTACGAGCAGTACTTC. It encodes CASRLAGRRVYEQYF.

This rearrangement joins TRBV9 to TRBJ2-5, with 10 bases that match TRBD1. The CDR3 contains 16 residues. Trimming cost V 3 bases and J 4 bases; bases outside gene matches: 9. Germline CDR1 SGDLS, CDR2 YYNGEE. The CDR3 DNA reads TGTGCCAGCAGCGCGCCCGGGACAGGGGTTGGAGAGACCCAGTACTTC. Amino acid sequence: CASSAPGTGVGETQYF. The full variable domain, its missing parts supplied by reference TRBV9 and TRBJ2-5, is DSGVTQTPKHLITATGQRVTLRCSPRSGDLSVYWYQQSLDQGLQFLIQYYNGEERAKGNILERFSAQQFPDLHSELNLSSLELGDSALYFCASSAPGTGVGETQYFGPGTRLLVL.

The chain couples TRBV28 to TRBJ1-4; possibly TRBD1 for D (5 bases). CDR1 MDHEN and CDR2 SYDVKM come from the germline V gene. The CDR3 length is 15 residues. Trimming stripped 5 bases from V and 2 bases from J, with 12 bases between. Here the CDR3 DNA reads TGTGCCAGCAGTATTCCAGGGTCTACTAATGAAAAACTGTTTTTT. Its protein product is CASSIPGSTNEKLFF.

This clone has a single count. The chain carries TRBV10-3 and TRBJ1-2; no clear D. The CDR3 totals 12 residues. Germline loops: CDR1 ENHRY, CDR2 SYGVKD. V was shortened by 5 bases and J by 10 bases, with 14 bases between the two germline ends. The CDR3 protein is CAISLEGRVYTF. DNA of the CDR3: TGTGCCATCAGTCTTGAAGGCCGAGTCTACACCTTC.

V gene TRBV11-2 combines with J gene TRBJ2-7; 10 bases are a match to TRBD1. Germline trimming cut 5 bases from V and 6 bases from J; bases unmatched to any gene: 10. Germline loops: CDR1 SGHAT, CDR2 FQNNGV. The CDR3 consists of 15 residues. This CDR3 is CASSALPGQGSEQYF. CDR3 nucleotide sequence: TGTGCCAGCAGCGCCCTACCGGGACAGGGGAGCGAGCAGTACTTC.

The V call is TRBV28, the J call TRBJ2-1, with no clear D. The V and J ends lost 3 bases and 0 bases respectively, with 21 bases between them. Looked up from germline, CDR1 is MDHEN and CDR2 is SYDVKM. The CDR3 totals 19 residues. The chain's CDR3 is CASSFSFLSASFSYNEQFF. The CDR3 DNA is TGTGCCAGCAGTTTTAGCTTCCTCTCGGCTTCGTTCTCCTACAATGAGCAGTTCTTC.

The gene calls are TRBV28 and TRBJ1-5, with no clear D. The CDR3 has 13 residues. The V end was cut by 6 bases, the J end by 6 bases, with 12 bases between. CDR1 MDHEN and CDR2 SYDVKM come from the germline V gene. CDR3 DNA: TGTGCCAGCAGACCCACATTAAGTCAGCCCCAGCATTTT. It specifies CASRPTLSQPQHF.

About this clone: Other DNA sequences within the sample encode an identical CDR3. CDR3 protein: CASSELSYEQYF. The CDR3 nucleotides read TGTGCCAGCAGTGAATTGTCCTACGAGCAGTACTTC. The chain is built from TRBV2 and TRBJ2-7; D is uncertain. The CDR3 loop spans 12 amino acids. Germline assignment: CDR1 SNHLY and CDR2 FYNNEI. V dropped 2 bases and J dropped 1 base, with 3 bases sitting between them.

The V gene is TRBV7-8, the J gene TRBJ1-2; possible D gene TRBD1, 5 bases. Germline V gene data show CDR1 as SGHVS and CDR2 as FQNEAQ. The ends were cut back, 1 base at V and 3 bases at J, with 15 bases in the middle. The CDR3 totals 16 residues. The CDR3 loop reads CASSLDSRTPHYGYTF. DNA for the CDR3: TGTGCCAGCAGCTTAGATTCCCGGACACCTCACTATGGCTACACCTTC. The complete variable domain, with remaining parts taken from reference TRBV7-8 and TRBJ1-2, reads GAGVSQSPRYKVAKRGQDVALRCDPISGHVSLFWYQQALGQGPEFLTYFQNEAQLDKSGLPSDRFFAERPEGSVSTLKIQRTQQEDSAVYLCASSLDSRTPHYGYTFGSGTRLTVV.

The V call is TRBV14, the J call TRBJ2-2; 11 positions agree with TRBD2. Unmatched junction bases numbered 8, after V lost 2 bases and J lost 3 bases. CDR1 and CDR2 from the germline V gene are SGHDN and FVKESK. The CDR3 covers 18 residues. The DNA for the CDR3 is TGTGCCAGCAGCCAATCTAGCGGGAGGTTAGCGTACACCGGGGAGCTGTTTTTT. This sequence encodes CASSQSSGRLAYTGELFF.

A word on this clone: Other DNA sequences of this sample code for an identical CDR3. V gene TRBV28 combines with J gene TRBJ1-1, with TRBD1 matching over 7 bases. The CDR3 loop spans 15 amino acids. J lost 0 bases, V lost 5 bases, and 6 bases had no gene match. CDR1 and CDR2 (germline): MDHEN, SYDVKM. CDR3 residues: CASSAPGQMNTEAFF. The CDR3 DNA is TGTGCCAGCAGTGCGCCGGGACAGATGAACACTGAAGCTTTCTTT.

The chain has TRBV5-1 and TRBJ1-2, with unresolved D. V lost 1 base and J 3 bases, leaving 13 bases between the germline ends. The CDR3 contains 15 residues. Germline V lookup: CDR1 SGHRS, CDR2 YFSETQ. CDR3 in DNA: TGCGCCAGCAGCTTGAGGTTGGGCAGTGACTATGGCTACACCTTC. This sequence encodes CASSLRLGSDYGYTF.

This chain joins TRBV9 and TRBJ1-1; a possible D gene is TRBD1 (5 bases). The germline V and J ends were trimmed by 3 bases and 3 bases, with 9 bases remaining between them. Germline V gene data show CDR1 as SGDLS and CDR2 as YYNGEE. This CDR3 has 13 amino acids. CDR3 loop: CASSADRYTEAFF. The CDR3 coding sequence is TGTGCCAGCAGCGCAGACAGATACACTGAAGCTTTCTTT.

The chain employs TRBV5-5 and TRBJ2-1; either TRBD1 or TRBD2 may fit D (6 bases each). V lost 6 bases to trimming and J lost 4 bases, with 14 bases between them. Looked up from germline, CDR1 is SGHKS and CDR2 is YYEKEE (reference sequence). This CDR3 region has 14 residues. CDR3 loop: CASKGGQGYNEQFF. DNA of the CDR3: TGTGCCAGCAAGGGGGGTCAAGGGTACAATGAGCAGTTCTTC.

This chain connects TRBV6-5 to TRBJ1-1; D unresolved. From germline, CDR1 is MNHEY and CDR2 SVGAGI. This CDR3 spans 13 amino acids. V dropped 5 bases and J dropped 1 base, with 8 bases sitting between them. The CDR3 DNA reads as TGTGCCAGCAGTCGGGCTAGGAACACTGAAGCTTTCTTT. It translates to CASSRARNTEAFF.

The chain uses TRBV7-2 and TRBJ1-1, with D perhaps TRBD1 (5 bases). The length of the CDR3 is 15 residues. V was cut by 5 bases and J by 1 base, with 14 bases left in between. The germline V gene encodes CDR1 SGHTA and CDR2 FQGNSA. The CDR3 DNA reads as TGTGCCAGCAGCCCCCAGGGAGAGTGGAACACTGAAGCTTTCTTT. Protein sequence: CASSPQGEWNTEAFF.

This clone was seen only once. V and J are TRBV25-1 and TRBJ1-1; tentatively, D is TRBD1 (5 bases). V lost 7 bases and J 0 bases, leaving 12 bases between the germline ends. The CDR3 sequence is 14 residues long. Germline CDR1 and CDR2: MGHDK and SYGVNS. The CDR3 is CASTARGMNTEAFF. In DNA, the CDR3 is TGTGCCAGCACCGCTCGGGGGATGAACACTGAAGCTTTCTTT.

The chain couples TRBV29-1 to TRBJ2-2; 7 nucleotides align to TRBD2. There are 14 residues in the CDR3. Germline CDR1 is SQVTM and CDR2 is ANQGSEA. The J segment lost 6 bases and the V segment lost 5 bases, leaving 9 bases of the junction unmatched. The CDR3 DNA sequence: TGCAGCGTTTCGGGGGAGGGCCTCGCCGGGGAGCTGTTTTTT. Protein: CSVSGEGLAGELFF.

This CDR3 is CAISSGTGEREQYF. The CDR3, as DNA: TGTGCCATCAGCAGTGGGACAGGGGAACGCGAGCAGTACTTC. The V gene is TRBV10-3, the J gene TRBJ2-7; 10 nucleotides line up with TRBD1. The CDR3 sequence is 14 residues long. In germline, CDR1 is ENHRY, CDR2 SYGVKD. Unmatched junction bases numbered 8, after V lost 6 bases and J lost 6 bases.

A single count supports this clone. The same CDR3 can be traced to other DNA sequences in this sample. The chain combines TRBV5-1 with TRBJ1-1; unclear D gene. This CDR3 region has 15 residues. The germline V and J ends were trimmed by 0 bases and 1 base, with 10 bases remaining between them. Germline V gives CDR1 SGHRS, CDR2 YFSETQ. As DNA, the CDR3 is TGCGCCAGCAGCTTGGGATTGGGCAGGAACACTGAAGCTTTCTTT. Translating it yields CASSLGLGRNTEAFF.